The 5 T cell receptor beta chains reported below all come from one sample, sequenced in a study of blood T cell repertoires in COVID-19. The table came from immunoSEQ multiplex PCR; TCRdb's copy has only in-frame clones and leaves some out. The sample lists 250,000 to 300,000 clones, 70% to 90% occurring once. What was sequenced was peripheral blood. All receptors derive from a man younger than 30 with active or convalescent COVID-19.

This chain's CDR3 is CASSQAGGLEQYF. The CDR3 DNA follows: TGCGCCAGCAGCCAAGCGGGAGGGCTCGAGCAGTACTTC. The chain is built from TRBV4-3 and TRBJ2-7; 8 bases align to TRBD2. Germline lookup yields CDR1 LGHNA and CDR2 YSLEER. Trimming took 1 base from V and 6 from J; bases not matched to a gene: 2. CDR3 size: 13 residues.

The chain links TRBV5-1 to TRBJ2-7, with D perhaps matching TRBD1 (5 bases). The CDR3 has 14 amino acids. Germline V gene lookup returns CDR1 SGHRS and CDR2 YFSETQ. V lost 0 bases and J 0 bases, leaving 7 bases between the germline ends. CDR3 protein: CASSLGQYSYEQYF. The CDR3, as DNA: TGCGCCAGCAGCTTGGGACAGTACTCCTACGAGCAGTACTTC.

This chain links TRBV7-3 with TRBJ1-1; TRBD1 is a possible D gene (5 bases). Trimming removed 4 bases at V and 2 bases at J, with 8 bases between. CDR3 length: 13 residues. Germline V lookup: CDR1 SGHTA, CDR2 FQGTGA. The DNA of the CDR3 is TGTGCCAGCAGCTCGGACATCAACACTGAAGCTTTCTTT. It specifies CASSSDINTEAFF.

V gene TRBV9 combines with J gene TRBJ2-7, with D possibly being TRBD2 (5 bases). V was cut by 3 bases and J by 5 bases, with 21 bases left in between. Germline CDR1 reads SGDLS; CDR2 reads YYNGEE. This CDR3 spans 16 amino acids. CDR3 sequence (DNA): TGTGCCAGCAGCGAAGACCCGACGGACCCCGGGGACGAGCAGTACTTC. This gives the protein CASSEDPTDPGDEQYF. Combining the CDR3 with reference TRBV9 and TRBJ2-7 gives the whole variable domain DSGVTQTPKHLITATGQRVTLRCSPRSGDLSVYWYQQSLDQGLQFLIQYYNGEERAKGNILERFSAQQFPDLHSELNLSSLELGDSALYFCASSEDPTDPGDEQYFGPGTRLTVT.

The chain has TRBV7-3 and TRBJ2-2; tentatively, D is TRBD1 (5 bases). This CDR3 region has 18 residues. Trimming cost V 2 bases and J 0 bases, with 16 bases left between them. The germline gives CDR1 SGHTA, CDR2 FQGTGA. Here the CDR3 DNA reads TGTGCCAGCAGCTTATTGTCCGGAAGGGGCGCGAACACCGGGGAGCTGTTTTTT. This sequence encodes CASSLLSGRGANTGELFF.